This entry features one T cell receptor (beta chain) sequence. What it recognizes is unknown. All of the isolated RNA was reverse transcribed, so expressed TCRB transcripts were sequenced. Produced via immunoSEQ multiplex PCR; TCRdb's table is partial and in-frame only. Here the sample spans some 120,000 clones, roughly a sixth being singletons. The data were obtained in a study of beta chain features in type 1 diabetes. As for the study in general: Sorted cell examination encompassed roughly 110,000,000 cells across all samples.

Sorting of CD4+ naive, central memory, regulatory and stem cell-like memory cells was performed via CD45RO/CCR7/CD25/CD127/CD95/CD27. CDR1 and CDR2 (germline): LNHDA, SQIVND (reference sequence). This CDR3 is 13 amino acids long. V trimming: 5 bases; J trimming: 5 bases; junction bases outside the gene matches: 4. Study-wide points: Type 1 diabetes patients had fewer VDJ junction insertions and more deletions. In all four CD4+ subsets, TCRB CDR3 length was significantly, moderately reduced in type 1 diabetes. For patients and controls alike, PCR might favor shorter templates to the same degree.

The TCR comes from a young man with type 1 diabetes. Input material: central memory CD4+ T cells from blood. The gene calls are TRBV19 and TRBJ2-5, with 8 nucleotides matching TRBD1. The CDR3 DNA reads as TGTGCCAGTAGTTCACGGACAGGGGAGACCCAGTACTTC. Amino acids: CASSSRTGETQYF.